The 18 T cell receptor beta chains below all came from one sample that was sequenced in a study of OX40 agonist ivuxolimab in advanced cancers. Libraries were constructed by the immunoSEQ multiplex PCR assay. The table was pulled from immuneACCESS by TCRdb, which kept in-frame rearrangements only. Such tables lose some clones; where checked, under half of the loss comes from unresolved V genes, and the rest has no known cause. This sample has approximately 90,000 clones in its table, and 70% to 90% of those were observed once. 0.25% to 0.35% of the sample comes from the top ten. Source: CD4+ or CD8+ T cells sorted from blood, taken in a trial of the OX40 agonist ivuxolimab. These receptors all stem from an adult with an advanced solid tumor such as melanoma, head and neck, liver or kidney cancer.

This chain joins TRBV30 and TRBJ1-2; 7 positions match TRBD1. Germline CDR1 reads GTSNPN; CDR2 reads SVGIG (reference sequence). The length of the CDR3 is 13 residues. Losses at the gene ends were 2 bases for V and 4 bases for J; bases not matched to a gene: 4. The CDR3 here is CAWSKGAGYGYTF. The CDR3 DNA sequence: TGTGCCTGGAGTAAGGGGGCGGGCTATGGCTACACCTTC.

The V and J genes are TRBV5-1 and TRBJ2-1, with TRBD2 matching over 12 bases. Germline loops: CDR1 SGHRS, CDR2 YFSETQ. This CDR3 contains 17 residues. The V segment lost 0 bases and the J segment 6 bases; nucleotides outside the gene matches: 7. The chain's CDR3 is CASSLVSTSGGRNEQFF. Written as DNA, the CDR3 is TGCGCCAGCAGCTTGGTCTCTACTAGCGGGGGGCGCAATGAGCAGTTCTTC.

The rearrangement uses TRBV4-2 and TRBJ1-2, with a possible D match to TRBD1 (5 bases). The V gene's germline CDR1 is LGHNA and CDR2 YNFKEQ. Trimming left V 0 bases short and J 2 bases short, with 16 bases between. This CDR3 has 17 residues. The CDR3 nucleotides are TGTGCCAGCAGCCAAGATCTCGCGACAGCGAACAACTATGGCTACACCTTC. Amino acid sequence: CASSQDLATANNYGYTF.

The chain uses TRBV7-8 and TRBJ2-4; 12 bases match TRBD2. The ends lost 4 bases at V and 3 bases at J; junction bases unmatched: 10. The CDR3 runs to 18 residues. Per germline, CDR1 SGHVS and CDR2 FQNEAQ. The CDR3 DNA reads TGTGCCAGCAGCTCACTCGGACTAGCGGGGAGAGGCAAAAACATTCAGTACTTC. It translates to CASSSLGLAGRGKNIQYF.

The V gene is TRBV4-2, the J gene TRBJ1-2; 8 nucleotides agree with TRBD1. There are 17 residues in the CDR3. V lost 0 bases to trimming and J lost 3 bases; unmatched junction nucleotides: 9. From germline, CDR1 is LGHNA and CDR2 YNFKEQ. CDR3 DNA sequence: TGTGCCAGCAGCCAAGAAAGCACAGGGGGAACTCACTATGGCTACACCTTC. Translation: CASSQESTGGTHYGYTF.

V and J are TRBV10-3 and TRBJ1-1; 8 bases fit TRBD1. This CDR3 region has 13 residues. J gave up 4 bases and V 7 bases, and 5 bases lay outside the gene matches. The V gene's germline CDR1 is ENHRY and CDR2 SYGVKD. CDR3 in amino acids: CAITDGQGTEAFF. As DNA, the CDR3 is TGTGCCATCACCGATGGACAGGGCACTGAAGCTTTCTTT.

The chain employs TRBV9 and TRBJ2-1; the D is unclear. This CDR3 contains 17 residues. Trimming took 1 base from V and 3 from J, leaving 17 bases between them. CDR1 SGDLS and CDR2 YYNGEE come from the germline V gene. The CDR3, as DNA: TGTGCCAGCAGCGTACAGGTGCAGCAGGACCACTACAATGAGCAGTTCTTC. This sequence encodes CASSVQVQQDHYNEQFF.

Concerning this clone: Other DNA variants within this sample encode the same CDR3. The CDR3 reads CASSGPGQGANEQFF. The CDR3 DNA reads TGTGCCAGCAGTGGACCGGGACAGGGGGCTAATGAGCAGTTCTTC. V gene TRBV2 combines with J gene TRBJ2-1, with 12 positions matching TRBD1. V gave up 4 bases and J gave up 7 bases; unmatched junction bases: 5. Germline V lookup: CDR1 SNHLY, CDR2 FYNNEI. This CDR3 comprises 15 residues.

This chain links TRBV25-1 with TRBJ1-6, with 7 bases that match TRBD1. Trimming cost V 3 bases and J 11 bases; bases outside gene matches: 10. This CDR3 has 15 amino acids. Germline assignment: CDR1 MGHDK and CDR2 SYGVNS. The CDR3 sequence: CASSDPGQTGTPLHF. CDR3 nucleotide sequence: TGTGCCAGCAGTGACCCGGGACAGACTGGGACACCCCTCCACTTT.

In its sample, this clone was seen once. For the CDR3, the DNA is TGTGCCAGCAGCTTCTCGGGACAGGGGGCAGCAAGCTCCTACAATGAGCAGTTCTTC. This gives the protein CASSFSGQGAASSYNEQFF. The chain couples TRBV7-8 to TRBJ2-1; 12 bases agree with TRBD1. Germline assignment: CDR1 SGHVS and CDR2 FQNEAQ. This CDR3 has 19 residues. V was pared by 3 bases and J by 0 bases, with 9 bases of the junction left unmatched.

This clone was found once. This chain connects TRBV19 to TRBJ1-5; the D is unclear. Germline assignment: CDR1 LNHDA and CDR2 SQIVND (reference sequence). Deletions cut 6 bases from V and 7 bases from J, with 19 bases between. The CDR3 loop spans 15 amino acids. CDR3 protein: CASSPPGRGGQPQHF. CDR3 DNA sequence: TGTGCCAGTAGCCCGCCAGGTCGGGGAGGACAGCCCCAGCATTTT.

Notes on this clone: Distinct nucleotide sequences in the sample also encode this CDR3. This chain links TRBV10-1 with TRBJ2-3; the match to TRBD1 covers 7 bases. The CDR3 contains 14 residues. CDR1 is WNHNN and CDR2 is SYGVQD in the germline V gene (reference sequence). Losses at the gene ends were 5 bases for V and 0 bases for J; bases not matched to a gene: 2. The CDR3 DNA reads as TGCGCCAGCAGTAGACAGGGAAGCACAGATACGCAGTATTTT. Its protein product is CASSRQGSTDTQYF.

The chain combines TRBV9 with TRBJ2-2; 12 bases match TRBD2. V was pared by 3 bases and J by 1 base, with 4 bases of the junction left unmatched. The CDR3 is 17 amino acids. Germline values: CDR1 SGDLS, CDR2 YYNGEE. The DNA for the CDR3 is TGTGCCAGCAGCGGCCTAGCGGGGGGGCGGAACACCGGGGAGCTGTTTTTT. This gives the protein CASSGLAGGRNTGELFF.

The rearrangement links TRBV9 to TRBJ1-3; 8 nucleotides agree with TRBD1. Germline CDR1 reads SGDLS; CDR2 reads YYNGEE. V dropped 4 bases and J dropped 0; count of bases not matched to a gene: 9. This CDR3 has 17 amino acids. The chain's CDR3 is CASSLSGTGFSGNTIYF. CDR3 sequence (DNA): TGTGCCAGCAGCCTGTCCGGGACAGGTTTCTCTGGAAACACCATATATTTT.

The chain links TRBV9 to TRBJ1-5, with D uncertain. This CDR3 region has 13 residues. Germline-derived CDR1 and CDR2 are SGDLS and YYNGEE. V was pared by 0 bases and J by 3 bases, with 4 bases between. CDR3 nucleotides: TGTGCCAGCAGCGTAGACACCAATCAGCCCCAGCATTTT. It yields the protein CASSVDTNQPQHF. The full variable domain, with the rest looked up from reference TRBV9 and TRBJ1-5, is DSGVTQTPKHLITATGQRVTLRCSPRSGDLSVYWYQQSLDQGLQFLIQYYNGEERAKGNILERFSAQQFPDLHSELNLSSLELGDSALYFCASSVDTNQPQHFGDGTRLSIL.

In its sample, this clone was seen a few times. The chain recombines TRBV30 with TRBJ1-1; D ambiguous. Germline V gene lookup returns CDR1 GTSNPN and CDR2 SVGIG (reference sequence). V lost 2 bases to trimming and J lost 6 bases, with 13 bases between them. The length of the CDR3 is 13 residues. The CDR3 here is CAWSPQYRAEAFF. The DNA for the CDR3 is TGTGCCTGGAGTCCACAGTATAGAGCTGAAGCTTTCTTT.

This chain uses TRBV5-1 with TRBJ2-1; 9 bases are a match to TRBD1. Trimming took 4 bases from V and 3 from J; bases not matched to a gene: 5. The CDR3 is 15 residues long. Per germline, CDR1 SGHRS and CDR2 YFSETQ. CDR3 sequence (DNA): TGCGCCAGCAGCCAGGGACAGGGCCTCTACAATGAGCAGTTCTTC. Its protein product is CASSQGQGLYNEQFF.

The V call is TRBV6-1, the J call TRBJ1-1; D is uncertain. The V gene's germline CDR1 is MNHNS and CDR2 SASEGT. The CDR3 loop spans 14 amino acids. The V gene lost 5 bases and the J gene lost 2 bases, with 12 bases spanning the gap. The CDR3 coding sequence is TGTGCCAGCAGTTATTTCCCGGACAACACTGAAGCTTTCTTT. This sequence encodes CASSYFPDNTEAFF.